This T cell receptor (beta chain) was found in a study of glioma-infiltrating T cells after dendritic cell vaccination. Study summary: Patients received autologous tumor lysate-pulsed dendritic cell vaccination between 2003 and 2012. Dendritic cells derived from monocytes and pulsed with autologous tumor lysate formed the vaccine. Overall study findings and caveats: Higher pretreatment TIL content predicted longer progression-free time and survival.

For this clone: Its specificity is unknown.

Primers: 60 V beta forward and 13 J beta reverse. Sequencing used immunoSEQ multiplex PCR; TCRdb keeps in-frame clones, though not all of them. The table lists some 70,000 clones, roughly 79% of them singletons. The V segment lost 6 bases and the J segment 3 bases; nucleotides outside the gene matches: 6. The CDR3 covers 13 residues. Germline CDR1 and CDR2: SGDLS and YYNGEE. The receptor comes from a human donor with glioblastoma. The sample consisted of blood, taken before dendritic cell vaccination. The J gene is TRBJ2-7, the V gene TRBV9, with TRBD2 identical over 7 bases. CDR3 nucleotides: TGTGCCAGCAATTCGAGGGAGGGCTACGAGCAGTACTTC. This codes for CASNSREGYEQYF.